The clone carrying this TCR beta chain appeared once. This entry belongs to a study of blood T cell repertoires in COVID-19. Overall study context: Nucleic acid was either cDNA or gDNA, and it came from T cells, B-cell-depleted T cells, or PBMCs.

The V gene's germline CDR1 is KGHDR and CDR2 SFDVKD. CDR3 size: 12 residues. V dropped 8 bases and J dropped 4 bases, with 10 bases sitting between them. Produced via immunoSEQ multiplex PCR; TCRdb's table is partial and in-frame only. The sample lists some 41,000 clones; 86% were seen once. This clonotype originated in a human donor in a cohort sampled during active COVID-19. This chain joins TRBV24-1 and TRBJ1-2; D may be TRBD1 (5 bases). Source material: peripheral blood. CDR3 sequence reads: CATMDTGYGYTF. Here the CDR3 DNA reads TGTGCCACCATGGACACGGGCTATGGCTACACCTTC.